Here is one T cell receptor beta chain with its context. Its antigen is still unknown. The entry originates in a study of human T cells and chemical hapten exposure. Study details: Diphenylcyclopropenone was applied weekly to patients' scalps across the roughly 23-week study. Study-wide results and caveats: High-frequency TCRs, those above 1 in 1000, stayed the same after DPC sensitization. Given that the donors had alopecia, their immune response may differ from that seen in healthy people.

Time point in this sample: pre-sensitization, week 0. This sample's treatment: therapeutic diphenylcyclopropenone sensitization with weekly scalp DPC. The authors' processing: Counting gave a median of approximately 96,000 TCRs per sample, with values ranging from roughly 23,224 to 700,000. MiXCR, applied by TCRdb to the RACE reads, yields one record per CDR3 protein. The V and J calls come from TCRdb's annotation, not from the publication. The repertoire holds fewer than 70,000 distinct CDR3 sequences, with around 7% as singletons. Germline V gene sequence: CDR1 SGHTA, CDR2 FQGNSA. CDR3 length: 16 residues. The V gene end was trimmed by 4 bases and the J gene end by 9 bases; junction bases not matched to a gene: 13.

The specimen was whole blood, collected in connection with sensitization to the hapten diphenylcyclopropenone (DPC). The V gene is TRBV7-2, the J gene TRBJ2-1; the match to TRBD2 covers 9 bases. The receptor comes from a woman aged 30 to 39 with alopecia areata. Some clones in this sample may be carry-over from other donors' samples. The CDR3 DNA sequence: TGTGCCAGCAGCTCAAGGGGGCGGGGGGGCCTCAGTGAGCAGTTCTTC. Translated: CASSSRGRGGLSEQFF.